This T cell receptor beta chain emerged from a study of T-cell memory formation after mild COVID-19. Overall study results and limits: The study found contracting CD4+ clones mainly in CM and EM and contracting CD8+ clones in EMRA. Second-wave clones peaking on day 37 lacked confirmed SARS-CoV-2 specificity. Clones shrinking between day 15 and 85 showed a balanced CD4/CD8 split, and those that grew later tilted toward CD4+.

5'RACE, which relied on constant-segment primers, yielded TCR alpha and TCR beta cDNA libraries carrying sample barcodes and UMIs. TCRdb reprocessed the 5' RACE reads via MiXCR and lists one record per CDR3 protein. The table has approximately 400,000 distinct CDR3 sequences, more than 15% seen once. This clonotype was seen only a few times. Antigen: not known. This CDR3 spans 14 amino acids. Trimming shortened V by 6 bases and J by 7 bases, and 18 bases separated the two germline ends. V gene TRBV12-3 or TRBV12-4 combines with J gene TRBJ1-2; possible D gene TRBD1, 5 bases. This receptor was taken from a man younger than 35 who had mild COVID-19 (a few samples of this study predate the infection). Cell type and time point are not known. Sequenced: PBMCs or a T cell subset sorted from them (not recorded which). This chain's CDR3 is CASSILLRVGGYTF. In nucleotides, the CDR3 is TGTGCCAGCAGCATCTTACTCAGGGTTGGTGGCTACACCTTC.